The entry that follows covers one T cell receptor (beta chain) sequence. Its antigen target is currently unknown. Base qualities are not at hand, and no much larger clone is one base apart. The data were obtained in a study of T cell changes during pregnancy in multiple sclerosis (dated by TCRdb to about 2019). With regard to the full study: The study examined how the T cell repertoire changed over the course of pregnancy in women with multiple sclerosis.

Libraries were built with the immunoSEQ multiplex PCR assay. As stored in TCRdb, this immuneACCESS dataset retains in-frame rearrangements with V and J assigned. A fraction of the clones does not appear; measured against another copy, unresolved V genes explain less than half of the discrepancy, and the remainder lacks a known reason. The sample contains some 100,000 clones, about 91% of them found a single time. Around 3.2% of the sample comes from the top ten. Counted from cysteine to phenylalanine, this CDR3 has 14 amino acids. CDR3 DNA is the only sequence kept; it has 42 bases, read in frame from the first base. The germline V gene gives CDR1 as MNHEY and CDR2 as SVGAGI. From V the trimming removes 6 bases and from J it removes 4 bases, while the gene matches leave 7 bases of the junction unaccounted for.

In this chain, TRBV6-5 is recombined with TRBJ2-7; 9 central bases correspond to TRBD1. The receptor's source is a female donor with multiple sclerosis, enrolled in a pregnancy study. The sample was peripheral blood, taken in the second trimester of pregnancy. The CDR3 reads CASSRGQGRYEQYF. The bases are TGTGCCAGCAGCCGCGGACAGGGGAGGTACGAGCAGTACTTC.